A single T cell receptor (beta chain) is shown here with its context. There is no known antigen for this receptor. Nothing much larger sits one base from this clone, and base qualities are not available. The entry originates in a study of OX40 agonist ivuxolimab in advanced cancers. Context from the whole study: Ivuxolimab was a fully human IgG2 agonistic monoclonal antibody targeting the costimulatory receptor OX40 (CD134). Among the 52 dose-escalation patients, about 19 had hepatocellular carcinoma, roughly 15 melanoma, 9 renal cell carcinoma and 9 head and neck cancer. Prior anti-PD-1, anti-PD-L1 or anti-CTLA-4 therapy was permitted, and less than 45% of dose-escalation patients had received checkpoint inhibitors. The purpose of peripheral TCRbeta sequencing was to test whether ivuxolimab changed TCR sequence diversity and led to clonal T-cell expansion. The paper reports the monotherapy dose-escalation portion (N = 52 patients) of the phase I ivuxolimab trial. Intravenous ivuxolimab was administered to patients every 2 weeks at six dose levels: 0.01, 0.1, 0.3, 1.5, 3 and 10 mg/kg. Three dose-escalation patients achieved partial responses, one with hepatocellular carcinoma and two with cutaneous melanoma. A male proportion of roughly 80% and a mean age of approximately 55 years, ranging from roughly 20 to 80, were recorded for the dose-escalation cohort. Beyond this particular receptor, the publication reports: Clonal expansion of both CD4+ and CD8+ blood T cells was observed from baseline to week 6 at doses 0.1 to 3.0 mg/kg. After ivuxolimab, more expanded clones were found on average in CD8+ T cells than in CD4+ T cells. In the 0.1-3.0 mg/kg groups, partial responders were among the patients with the lowest normalized peripheral clonal expansion, particularly in CD8+ T cells. Which antigens the clonally expanded peripheral T cells were specific for was not determined. Low levels of normalized T-cell clonal expansion were also seen in some patients who did not respond.

V is reduced by 8 bases and J by 8 bases, leaving a spacing of 13 bases between them. There are 13 amino acids in the CDR3, from cysteine to phenylalanine inclusive. Just CDR3 DNA is preserved here, 39 bases in frame from base 1. CDR1 and CDR2 are read off the germline V gene (reference sequence) as SSHAT and FNYEAQ. Genomic DNA was isolated from the sorted cells so that the TCRbeta CDR3 region could be sequenced. TCRbeta CDR3 regions were sequenced using the immunoSEQ Assay. In its TCRdb copy, this immuneACCESS table keeps in-frame sequences only and misses some clones. Where compared with another copy, unresolved V genes explain less than half of these, and the others have no known cause. Present in this sample are 44,000 or so clones, 79% of which were seen just once. The ten largest account for 1.5% to 2% of the sample. The trial excluded patients who had a history of autoimmune disease or who were on systemic immunosuppression. Peripheral blood for TCR sequencing was collected from all dose cohorts at baseline, on cycle 4 day 1, and on cycle 7 day 1. Samples came from an open-label, multicenter, first-in-human phase I dose-escalation trial of ivuxolimab. The trial enrolled adults with locally advanced or metastatic head and neck squamous cell, hepatocellular, melanoma or renal cell carcinoma. CD4+ and CD8+ T cells were sorted separately from peripheral blood before TCR sequencing.

This TCR was sampled from an adult with an advanced solid tumor such as melanoma, head and neck, liver or kidney cancer. Source: CD4+ or CD8+ T cells sorted from blood, taken in a trial of the OX40 agonist ivuxolimab. This chain is built from TRBV7-7 and TRBJ1-6, with an unclear D gene assignment. The encoded CDR3 is CASGLDTYSPLHF. The nucleotide sequence reads as follows: TGTGCCAGCGGATTGGATACGTATTCACCCCTCCACTTT.